Shown below are 12 T cell receptor beta chains from a single sample sequenced in a study of blood T cell repertoires in COVID-19. The assay was immunoSEQ multiplex PCR, and TCRdb's table has in-frame clones only and misses some. The sample records 250,000 to 300,000 clones, roughly 90% being singletons. Sample: PBMCs or T cells enriched from blood (not recorded which). The source is a woman between 45 and 65 years old who had been exposed to COVID-19.

The chain links TRBV7-9 to TRBJ2-3; unclear D gene. The germline V gene encodes CDR1 SEHNR and CDR2 FQNEAQ (reference sequence). Trimming removed 3 bases from V and 6 bases from J, with 7 bases in between. The CDR3 spans 12 residues. The CDR3 region has the DNA TGTGCCAGCAGCTTCGGTTGGGATACGCAGTATTTT. Translated: CASSFGWDTQYF.

The chain employs TRBV19 and TRBJ1-5, with 9 bases identical to TRBD1. Per germline, CDR1 LNHDA and CDR2 SQIVND (reference sequence). This CDR3 is built from 13 residues. Germline trimming cut 5 bases from V and 6 bases from J; bases unmatched to any gene: 2. The CDR3 DNA is TGTGCCAGTAGTGTGACAGGGGGTCAGCCCCAGCATTTT. It specifies CASSVTGGQPQHF.

V usage is TRBV7-2 and J usage is TRBJ2-7; tentatively, D is TRBD1 (5 bases). Deletions cut 10 bases from V and 3 bases from J, with 19 bases between. This CDR3 is built from 14 residues. Germline V CDR1 and CDR2: SGHTA, FQGNSA. This chain's CDR3 is CATARQLQGYEQYF. The CDR3 DNA is TGTGCCACCGCCCGACAGTTGCAGGGCTACGAGCAGTACTTC.

This chain links TRBV4-2 with TRBJ1-6; TRBD1 agrees at 9 bases. The J segment lost 6 bases and the V segment lost 0 bases, leaving 3 bases of the junction unmatched. CDR1 LGHNA and CDR2 YNFKEQ come from the germline V gene. This CDR3 is built from 16 residues. The CDR3 region has the DNA TGTGCCAGCAGCCAAGAGGCACAGGGGGCTAATTCACCCCTCCACTTT. Protein: CASSQEAQGANSPLHF.

This clone has only one observation. V is TRBV2 and J is TRBJ1-5; perhaps TRBD1 as D (5 bases). The CDR3 spans 16 residues. V was shortened by 4 bases and J by 7 bases, with 20 bases between the two germline ends. Germline-derived CDR1 and CDR2 are SNHLY and FYNNEI. This chain's CDR3 is CASSGQGLGVQQPQHF. CDR3 DNA: TGTGCCAGCAGTGGCCAAGGTTTAGGGGTACAGCAGCCCCAGCATTTT.

The chain has TRBV6-5 and TRBJ1-6; D ambiguous. The V end lost 5 bases, the J end lost 14 bases, and 10 bases lay between the germline ends. Germline V gene sequence: CDR1 MNHEY, CDR2 SVGAGI. This CDR3 comprises 11 residues. The CDR3 loop is CASSSRMALHF. Here the CDR3 DNA reads TGTGCCAGCAGTAGCCGAATGGCCCTCCACTTT.

A note on this clone: Other DNA sequences in the sample encode the same CDR3. The CDR3 sequence: CASSPLGDQPQHF. Here the CDR3 DNA reads TGTGCCAGCTCCCCCTTAGGGGATCAGCCCCAGCATTTT. This chain joins TRBV18 and TRBJ1-5, with D maybe TRBD1 (5 bases). Germline V gene sequence: CDR1 KGHSH, CDR2 LQKENI. This CDR3 has 13 amino acids. The V gene lost 6 bases and the J gene lost 5 bases, with 11 bases spanning the gap.

V gene TRBV2 combines with J gene TRBJ2-7, with 7 bases identical to TRBD1. The CDR3 contains 14 residues. Losses at the gene ends were 4 bases for V and 2 bases for J; bases not matched to a gene: 5. Germline V gene sequence: CDR1 SNHLY, CDR2 FYNNEI. CDR3 in DNA: TGTGCCAGCAGTGGACAGGGTCTGCCCTACGAGCAGTACTTC. Translated, it gives CASSGQGLPYEQYF. The full variable domain, its missing parts supplied by reference TRBV2 and TRBJ2-7, is EPEVTQTPSHQVTQMGQEVILRCVPISNHLYFYWYRQILGQKVEFLVSFYNNEISEKSEIFDDQFSVERPDGSNFTLKIRSTKLEDSAMYFCASSGQGLPYEQYFGPGTRLTVT.

The J gene is TRBJ1-4, the V gene TRBV6-5; 7 nucleotides line up with TRBD1. Germline V gene data show CDR1 as MNHEY and CDR2 as SVGAGI. The V segment lost 10 bases and the J segment 3 bases; nucleotides outside the gene matches: 5. The CDR3 has 13 residues. The CDR3 region has the DNA TGTGCCACACGCAGGGGGTCTAATGAAAAACTGTTTTTT. Translated: CATRRGSNEKLFF.

V and J are TRBV5-1 and TRBJ2-7; D may be TRBD1 (6 bases). Trimming removed 2 bases from V and 2 bases from J, with 11 bases in between. This CDR3 spans 14 amino acids. In germline, CDR1 is SGHRS, CDR2 YFSETQ. DNA for the CDR3: TGCGCCAGCAGCTTCGACAGGAGCACCTACGAGCAGTACTTC. It specifies CASSFDRSTYEQYF.

The rearrangement links TRBV30 to TRBJ1-1; D is uncertain. V lost 3 bases to trimming and J lost 8 bases, with 22 bases between them. CDR1 and CDR2 from the germline V gene are GTSNPN and SVGIG (reference sequence). The length of the CDR3 is 15 residues. The CDR3 here is CAWSSTVGLPGEAFF. The DNA of the CDR3 is TGTGCCTGGAGCTCTACAGTGGGGTTGCCGGGAGAAGCTTTCTTT.

CDR3 nucleotides: TGCAGTGCTAGTGGGCTAGCGAAAACCTACGAGCAGTACTTC. It yields the protein CSASGLAKTYEQYF. V usage is TRBV20-1 and J usage is TRBJ2-7, with D maybe TRBD2 (6 bases). Germline lookup yields CDR1 DFQATT and CDR2 SNEGSKA (reference sequence). CDR3 size: 14 residues. Trimming cost V 3 bases and J 2 bases, with 14 bases left between them.